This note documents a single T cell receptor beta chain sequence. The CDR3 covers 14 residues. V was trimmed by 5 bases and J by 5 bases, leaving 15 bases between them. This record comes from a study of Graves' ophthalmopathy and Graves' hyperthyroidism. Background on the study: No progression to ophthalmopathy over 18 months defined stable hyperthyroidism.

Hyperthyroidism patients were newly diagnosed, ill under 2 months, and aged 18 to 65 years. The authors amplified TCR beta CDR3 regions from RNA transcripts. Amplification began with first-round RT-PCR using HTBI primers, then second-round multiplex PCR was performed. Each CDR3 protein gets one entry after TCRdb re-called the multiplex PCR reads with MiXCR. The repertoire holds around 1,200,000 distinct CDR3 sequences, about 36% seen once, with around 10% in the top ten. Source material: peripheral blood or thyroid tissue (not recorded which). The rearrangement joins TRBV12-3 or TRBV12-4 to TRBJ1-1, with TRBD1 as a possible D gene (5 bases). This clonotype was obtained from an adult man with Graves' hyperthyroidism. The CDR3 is CASSTPGSETEAFF. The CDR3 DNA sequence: TGTGCCAGCAGTACTCCAGGGAGTGAGACTGAAGCTTTCTTT.